Shown below are 24 T cell receptor beta chains from a single sample sequenced in a study of OX40 agonist ivuxolimab in advanced cancers. Produced via immunoSEQ multiplex PCR; TCRdb's table is partial and in-frame only. There are 60,000 to 80,000 clones in the sample; roughly 78% occur only once, and approximately 10% lies in the top ten. Sample: CD4+ or CD8+ T cells sorted from blood, taken in a trial of the OX40 agonist ivuxolimab. These receptors all stem from an adult with an advanced solid tumor such as melanoma, head and neck, liver or kidney cancer.

The chain couples TRBV18 to TRBJ2-1; TRBD2 aligns across 13 bases. CDR1 is KGHSH, CDR2 LQKENI, per germline. After removal of 2 bases from V and 3 bases from J, the junction contained 4 bases not matched to a gene. This CDR3 spans 17 amino acids. CDR3 loop: CASSPKGLAGSYNEQFF. CDR3 DNA: TGTGCCAGCTCACCAAAGGGACTAGCGGGAAGCTACAATGAGCAGTTCTTC.

The chain joins TRBV7-3 to TRBJ2-5, with 8 nucleotides matching TRBD1. CDR1 and CDR2 (germline): SGHTA, FQGTGA. There are 13 residues in the CDR3. V was clipped by 5 bases and J by 3 bases; unmatched bases: 2. CDR3 residues: CASSRQGKETQYF. Written as DNA, the CDR3 is TGTGCCAGCAGCCGACAGGGGAAAGAGACCCAGTACTTC.

The chain combines TRBV6-5 with TRBJ1-1, with D possibly matching TRBD1 (6 bases). Germline V gene lookup returns CDR1 MNHEY and CDR2 SVGAGI. Trimming shortened V by 0 bases and J by 6 bases, and 11 bases separated the two germline ends. The CDR3 runs to 14 residues. The CDR3 reads CASSYSPRGPEAFF. The CDR3 DNA is TGTGCCAGCAGTTACTCGCCCAGGGGCCCTGAAGCTTTCTTT.

V usage is TRBV7-2 and J usage is TRBJ1-3; D may be TRBD1 (6 bases). Trimming pared 5 bases from V and 8 bases from J, leaving 7 bases between. The CDR3 runs to 11 residues. From germline, CDR1 is SGHTA and CDR2 FQGNSA. The CDR3 DNA reads as TGTGCCAGCAGCCCAGGGGACACCATATATTTT. Translation: CASSPGDTIYF. Complete variable domain (other parts from reference TRBV7-2 and TRBJ1-3): GAGVSQSPSNKVTEKGKDVELRCDPISGHTALYWYRQSLGQGLEFLIYFQGNSAPDKSGLPSDRFSAERTGGSVSTLTIQRTQQEDSAVYLCASSPGDTIYFGEGSWLTVV.

Only a few counts were recorded for this clone. This sequence joins TRBV7-2 and TRBJ2-7; D is undetermined. The length of the CDR3 is 12 residues. CDR1 and CDR2 from the germline V gene are SGHTA and FQGNSA. The V and J ends lost 6 bases and 2 bases respectively, with 8 bases between them. The DNA for the CDR3 is TGTGCCAGCAGTCTTCTAGCCTACGAGCAGTACTTC. Translated: CASSLLAYEQYF.

The chain is built from TRBV27 and TRBJ1-1, with 10 bases matching TRBD1. J lost 4 bases, V lost 5 bases, and 4 bases had no gene match. This CDR3 region has 14 residues. Germline V lookup: CDR1 MNHEY, CDR2 SMNVEV (reference sequence). CDR3 protein: CASSPGQGVTEAFF. The CDR3 DNA is TGTGCCAGCAGTCCAGGACAGGGGGTCACTGAAGCTTTCTTT.

This chain joins TRBV7-2 and TRBJ2-5; TRBD1 matches at 10 bases. The junction had 6 bases not matched to a gene; V was cut back by 1 base and J by 4 bases. CDR1 is SGHTA, CDR2 FQGNSA, per germline. CDR3 length: 16 amino acids. DNA for the CDR3: TGTGCCAGCAGCTTAGTCGACAGGGGGCCGAGAGAGACCCAGTACTTC. Its protein is CASSLVDRGPRETQYF.

V usage is TRBV15 and J usage is TRBJ2-2; D is perhaps TRBD2 (6 bases). With 8 bases removed from V and 3 bases from J, the gap between germline ends came to 16 bases. This CDR3 has 15 amino acids. From germline, CDR1 is LNHNV and CDR2 YYDKDF (reference sequence). DNA for the CDR3: TGTGCCACCGGTCGACTAGTCGGGTACACCGGGGAGCTGTTTTTT. Translation gives CATGRLVGYTGELFF.

V usage is TRBV9 and J usage is TRBJ1-2; perhaps TRBD1 as D (6 bases). The CDR3 covers 16 residues. CDR1 is SGDLS and CDR2 is YYNGEE in the germline V gene. The V and J ends lost 5 bases and 4 bases respectively, with 21 bases between them. The DNA of the CDR3 is TGTGCCAGCAGTTCGGTTGGGGGCGTTCACCGCTATGGCTACACCTTC. The encoded protein is CASSSVGGVHRYGYTF.

The chain uses TRBV7-9 and TRBJ2-1; a possible D gene is TRBD2 (5 bases). Germline V gives CDR1 SEHNR, CDR2 FQNEAQ (reference sequence). Trimming stripped 11 bases from V and 6 bases from J, with 17 bases between. The CDR3 loop spans 13 amino acids. CDR3 nucleotides: TGTGCCCCGTCGGTGCTAGCCGCCAATGAGCAGTTCTTC. Translation gives CAPSVLAANEQFF.

The rearrangement uses TRBV19 and TRBJ1-1; 8 nucleotides align to TRBD1. Germline trimming cut 1 base from V and 7 bases from J; bases unmatched to any gene: 2. CDR3 size: 13 residues. The germline gives CDR1 LNHDA, CDR2 SQIVND (reference sequence). Written as DNA, the CDR3 is TGTGCCAGTAGTATAGCCACAGGGGGTGAAGCTTTCTTT. It codes for CASSIATGGEAFF.

This rearrangement joins TRBV9 to TRBJ2-7, with 8 positions matching TRBD1. Germline loops: CDR1 SGDLS, CDR2 YYNGEE. The CDR3 is made up of 15 amino acids. The ends lost 3 bases at V and 3 bases at J; junction bases unmatched: 8. The CDR3 is CASSGSGTGLYEQYF. In nucleotides, the CDR3 is TGTGCCAGCAGCGGATCCGGGACAGGCCTCTACGAGCAGTACTTC. The full variable domain, completed using reference TRBV9 and TRBJ2-7, is DSGVTQTPKHLITATGQRVTLRCSPRSGDLSVYWYQQSLDQGLQFLIQYYNGEERAKGNILERFSAQQFPDLHSELNLSSLELGDSALYFCASSGSGTGLYEQYFGPGTRLTVT.

This chain uses TRBV4-3 with TRBJ2-3; D not certain. CDR3 size: 16 residues. Between the trimmed V and J ends, which lost 4 bases and 0 bases, there was a span of 14 bases. Germline V gene lookup returns CDR1 LGHNA and CDR2 YSLEER. The CDR3 nucleotides read TGCGCCAGCAGCCCAAGATCTCAGGAGAGCACAGATACGCAGTATTTT. Amino acids: CASSPRSQESTDTQYF.

The chain employs TRBV27 and TRBJ2-2; no clear D gene. The CDR3 is 16 amino acids. CDR1 is MNHEY and CDR2 is SMNVEV in the germline V gene (reference sequence). The V gene lost 6 bases and the J gene lost 2 bases, with 16 bases spanning the gap. For the CDR3, the DNA is TGTGCCAGCAGGTTCTTGCTCGGGTCTAACACCGGGGAGCTGTTTTTT. As protein: CASRFLLGSNTGELFF.

This chain joins TRBV7-3 and TRBJ2-3, with TRBD1 as a possible D gene (5 bases). Trimming pared 5 bases from V and 11 bases from J, leaving 17 bases between. From germline, CDR1 is SGHTA and CDR2 FQGTGA. The CDR3 runs to 13 residues. In nucleotides, the CDR3 is TGTGCCAGCAGCCCCCTCAGACAGAGAGAGCAGTATTTT. Translated, it gives CASSPLRQREQYF.

J is TRBJ2-2 and V is TRBV5-6, with TRBD2 matching 11 bases. The trim removed 7 bases at V and 4 bases at J, leaving 9 bases unmatched. The CDR3 is made up of 16 amino acids. Germline CDR1 and CDR2: SGHDT and YYEEEE. CDR3 nucleotide sequence: TGTGCCAGCCTGGCTTTAGCGGGAGGGGTCACCGGGGAGCTGTTTTTT. It codes for CASLALAGGVTGELFF. The full variable domain, in which reference TRBV5-6 and TRBJ2-2 provide the parts outside the CDR3, is DAGVTQSPTHLIKTRGQQVTLRCSPKSGHDTVSWYQQALGQGPQFIFQYYEEEERQRGNFPDRFSGHQFPNYSSELNVNALLLGDSALYLCASLALAGGVTGELFFGEGSRLTVL.

J is TRBJ1-3 and V is TRBV9; D is ambiguous. Trimming took 2 bases from V and 2 from J, leaving 8 bases between them. The length of the CDR3 is 14 residues. Germline loops: CDR1 SGDLS, CDR2 YYNGEE. The CDR3 nucleotides are TGTGCCAGCAGCGTGGGAAGCCCTGGAAACACCATATATTTT. Translated, it gives CASSVGSPGNTIYF.

This clone has a handful of counts. The chain joins TRBV7-2 to TRBJ2-3, with a tentative D call TRBD2 (6 bases). Deletions cut 1 base from V and 1 base from J, with 12 bases between. CDR1 and CDR2 from the germline V gene are SGHTA and FQGNSA. CDR3 length: 16 amino acids. CDR3 loop: CASSLVPGVRTDTQYF. The CDR3 nucleotides read TGTGCCAGCAGCTTAGTTCCGGGAGTTCGCACAGATACGCAGTATTTT.

The CDR3, as DNA: TGTGCCAGCAGCCCTCAGGGTCTCGCAACTAATGAAAAACTGTTTTTT. Amino acids: CASSPQGLATNEKLFF. The chain employs TRBV16 and TRBJ1-4; D might be TRBD1 (5 bases). Germline V gene lookup returns CDR1 KGHSY and CDR2 FQNENV. The CDR3 loop spans 16 amino acids. Trimming removed 4 bases at V and 0 bases at J, with 12 bases between.

The V call is TRBV5-5, the J call TRBJ2-5; D ambiguous. With the DNA end fitting TRBJ2-7 better, the J assignment may be wrong. The CDR3 runs to 15 residues. Germline lookup yields CDR1 SGHKS and CDR2 YYEKEE (reference sequence). The CDR3 DNA reads as TGTGCCAGCAGCTTGCAGGAGATCATCCTCTACGAGCAGTACTTC. Its translation: CASSLQEIILYEQYF.

The chain combines TRBV27 with TRBJ1-5; unclear D gene. CDR1 is MNHEY, CDR2 SMNVEV, per germline (reference sequence). The V end lost 8 bases, the J end lost 5 bases, and 22 bases lay between the germline ends. The CDR3 contains 16 residues. The CDR3 nucleotides are TGTGCCAGCGGCCACAGATTTACCACCGCGGATCAGCCCCAGCATTTT. This gives the protein CASGHRFTTADQPQHF.

The J gene is TRBJ1-1, the V gene TRBV4-3, with 7 bases lining up with TRBD1. The CDR3 totals 16 residues. Germline trimming cut 1 base from V and 3 bases from J; bases unmatched to any gene: 8. Germline values: CDR1 LGHNA, CDR2 YSLEER. The CDR3 nucleotides read TGCGCCAGCAGCCAAGCCTCATCCGGGACAGACACTGAAGCTTTCTTT. It codes for CASSQASSGTDTEAFF.

This sequence joins TRBV19 and TRBJ2-4, with D perhaps TRBD1 (5 bases). CDR1 is LNHDA and CDR2 is SQIVND in the germline V gene (reference sequence). V was clipped by 3 bases and J by 6 bases, with 12 bases between them. The length of the CDR3 is 14 residues. CDR3 amino acids: CASSIIGATNIQYF. Written as DNA, the CDR3 is TGTGCCAGTAGTATCATAGGGGCAACAAACATTCAGTACTTC. Variable domain in full (rest from reference TRBV19 and TRBJ2-4): DGGITQSPKYLFRKEGQNVTLSCEQNLNHDAMYWYRQDPGQGLRLIYYSQIVNDFQKGDIAEGYSVSREKKESFPLTVTSAQKNPTAFYLCASSIIGATNIQYFGAGTRLSVL.

This chain joins TRBV29-1 and TRBJ2-5; D gene unclear. The CDR3 covers 14 residues. CDR1 is SQVTM and CDR2 is ANQGSEA in the germline V gene. The V gene lost 2 bases and the J gene lost 3 bases, with 13 bases spanning the gap. The CDR3 is CSVESASKEETQYF. In DNA form, the CDR3 reads TGCAGCGTTGAATCCGCCAGTAAAGAAGAGACCCAGTACTTC.